The source of this TCR beta chain is a study of T-cell reconstitution after alpha-beta-depleted transplantation in children. This clonotype came up a few times. As it was prepared, the TCRbeta library received unique molecular identifiers. TCRdb re-called the PCR reads with MiXCR, one entry per CDR3 protein. The sample has 400,000 to 500,000 distinct CDR3 sequences, 11% seen once; the top ten hold roughly 5.1%. Deletions cut 3 bases from V and 9 bases from J, with 12 bases between. The CDR3 has 13 amino acids. Sequencing was performed on PBMCs from the stem cell graft donor, taken from the stem cell graft. The sequence was obtained from a human donor who donated a stem cell graft to a child with acute myeloid leukemia. This chain links TRBV12-3 or TRBV12-4 with TRBJ2-1; D may be TRBD1 (5 bases). The CDR3 region is CASSLQGSGEQFF. For the CDR3, the DNA is TGTGCCAGCAGTTTGCAGGGTTCGGGTGAGCAGTTCTTC.